The 5 T cell receptor beta chains given below trace back to one sample, sequenced in a study of T cells in Graves' hyperthyroidism and ophthalmopathy. Researchers took RNA transcripts and amplified the TCR beta CDR3 regions from them. The study used the HTBI primer set for a first-round RT-PCR of the TCR CDR3. TCRdb reprocessed the multiplex PCR reads with MiXCR, giving one entry per CDR3 protein. The table records 450,000 to 650,000 distinct CDR3 sequences, approximately 17% of them present only once. The sample was blood. The receptor set was obtained from a woman between 18 and 30 years old with Graves' ophthalmopathy.

The chain uses TRBV20-1 and TRBJ2-7; TRBD2 matches 7 bases. The germline gives CDR1 DFQATT, CDR2 SNEGSKA (reference sequence). The CDR3 consists of 14 residues. The V gene end was trimmed by 5 bases and the J gene end by 4 bases; junction bases not matched to a gene: 11. CDR3 sequence (DNA): TGCAGTGCTCATGATGAGACTAGCATTTACGAGCAGTACTTC. It codes for CSAHDETSIYEQYF.

This clonotype was observed a handful of times. The chain combines TRBV28 with TRBJ1-5, with 7 bases that match TRBD1. After removal of 6 bases from V and 2 bases from J, the junction contained 7 bases not matched to a gene. CDR1 is MDHEN and CDR2 is SYDVKM in the germline V gene. The CDR3 runs to 15 residues. The CDR3 DNA follows: TGTGCCAGCAGACCTACAGGGGCTCGCAATCAGCCCCAGCATTTT. Its translation: CASRPTGARNQPQHF.

This clonotype has just a few counts. The chain links TRBV3-1 to TRBJ2-5; D tentatively reads TRBD1 or TRBD2 (5 bases each). Germline CDR1 is LGHDT and CDR2 is YNNKEL (reference sequence). The CDR3 totals 18 residues. V dropped 0 bases and J dropped 4 bases, with 21 bases sitting between them. Written as DNA, the CDR3 is TGTGCCAGCAGCCAAGAAGTGGTGTCTCGAGGGGTTCCAGAGACCCAGTACTTC. It is translated as CASSQEVVSRGVPETQYF.

J is TRBJ2-1 and V is TRBV20-1; 10 bases are shared with TRBD2. The CDR3 length is 14 residues. Germline CDR1 is DFQATT and CDR2 is SNEGSKA (reference sequence). With 5 bases clipped from V and 4 bases from J, the junction kept 5 bases outside the gene matches. CDR3 protein: CSADGTSEYNEQFF. The CDR3 bases are TGCAGTGCTGACGGGACTAGCGAGTACAATGAGCAGTTCTTC.

This clonotype was seen repeatedly, ten times or more. J is TRBJ2-3 and V is TRBV2; 9 bases match TRBD1. Unmatched junction bases numbered 3, after V lost 7 bases and J lost 1 base. This CDR3 is 14 amino acids long. CDR1 SNHLY and CDR2 FYNNEI come from the germline V gene. The CDR3 is CASTRDRGTDTQYF. The CDR3 nucleotides are TGTGCCAGCACGAGGGACAGGGGCACAGATACGCAGTATTTT.